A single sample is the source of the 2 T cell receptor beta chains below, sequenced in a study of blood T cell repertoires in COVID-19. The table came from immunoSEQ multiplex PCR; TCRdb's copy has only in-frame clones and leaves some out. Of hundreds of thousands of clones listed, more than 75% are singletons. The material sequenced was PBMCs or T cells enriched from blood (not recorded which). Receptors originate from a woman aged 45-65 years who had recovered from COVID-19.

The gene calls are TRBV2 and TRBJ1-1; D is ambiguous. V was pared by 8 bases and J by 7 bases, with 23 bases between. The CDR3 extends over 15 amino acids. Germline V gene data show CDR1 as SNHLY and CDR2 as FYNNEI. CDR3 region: CASQKGLAAGFEAFF. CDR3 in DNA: TGTGCCAGCCAGAAAGGGTTGGCGGCGGGGTTTGAAGCTTTCTTT.

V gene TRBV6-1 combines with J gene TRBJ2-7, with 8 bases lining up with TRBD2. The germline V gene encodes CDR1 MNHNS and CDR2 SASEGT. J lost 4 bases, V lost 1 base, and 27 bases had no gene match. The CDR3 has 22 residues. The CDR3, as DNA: TGTGCCAGCAGTGAAGGCAGGAGGTCTGCGGGAGGCCCCGATGGTCCCGTTTACGAGCAGTACTTC. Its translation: CASSEGRRSAGGPDGPVYEQYF.